Below, 26 T cell receptor beta chains from the same sample are listed, as sequenced in a study of T cell responses to AZD1222 COVID-19 vaccine. The protocol was immunoSEQ multiplex PCR, while the TCRdb copy is restricted to in-frame clones and leaves out a portion. The sample has roughly 180,000 clones, about 92% seen once. This sample comprised peripheral blood, obtained 28 days after the second AZD1222 dose. These receptors were collected from an adult who received the AZD1222 COVID-19 vaccine.

The chain links TRBV12-3 or TRBV12-4 to TRBJ1-2, with 8 bases aligning to TRBD1. This CDR3 spans 11 amino acids. V was clipped by 6 bases and J by 10 bases; unmatched bases: 4. The CDR3 sequence: CASRPTGAYTF. CDR3 coding DNA: TGTGCCAGCAGGCCGACAGGGGCCTACACCTTC.

The chain couples TRBV7-9 to TRBJ1-5; D gene ambiguous. CDR3 length: 14 amino acids. The V gene lost 1 base and the J gene lost 1 base, with 5 bases spanning the gap. Per germline, CDR1 SEHNR and CDR2 FQNEAQ (reference sequence). The CDR3 is CASSLVDSNQPQHF. The CDR3 nucleotides read TGTGCCAGCAGCTTAGTCGACAGCAATCAGCCCCAGCATTTT.

The V gene is TRBV7-2, the J gene TRBJ2-7; D could derive from TRBD1 or TRBD2 (5 bases each). Trimming stripped 4 bases from V and 3 bases from J, with 7 bases between. This CDR3 contains 12 residues. In germline, CDR1 is SGHTA, CDR2 FQGNSA. The CDR3 region is CASSWDHYEQYF. The CDR3 DNA reads as TGTGCCAGCAGCTGGGACCACTACGAGCAGTACTTC.

J is TRBJ1-2 and V is TRBV10-3; TRBD1 matches 7 bases. Germline V gene data show CDR1 as ENHRY and CDR2 as SYGVKD. Trimming cost V 7 bases and J 3 bases; bases outside gene matches: 5. The CDR3 spans 13 residues. The CDR3 protein is CAINGQGDYGYTF. The CDR3 DNA reads as TGTGCCATCAATGGCCAGGGGGACTATGGCTACACCTTC.

The rearrangement links TRBV5-4 to TRBJ2-7; D is undetermined. V lost 5 bases to trimming and J lost 5 bases, with 11 bases between them. CDR3 length equals 12 residues. Germline V CDR1 and CDR2: SGHNT, YYREEE (reference sequence). Here the CDR3 reads CASSQRGNEQYF. CDR3 nucleotide sequence: TGTGCCAGCAGTCAGCGTGGCAACGAGCAGTACTTC.

The chain is built from TRBV5-1 and TRBJ1-3, with TRBD1 matching 7 bases. Germline CDR1 is SGHRS and CDR2 is YFSETQ. The CDR3 runs 17 residues. J lost 0 bases, V lost 0 bases, and 6 bases had no gene match. The CDR3 region has the DNA TGCGCCAGCAGCTTGGGGCAGGGGGGACCCTCTGGAAACACCATATATTTT. It codes for CASSLGQGGPSGNTIYF.

V usage is TRBV2 and J usage is TRBJ2-1; D is uncertain. The CDR3 runs 17 residues. Trimming removed 2 bases at V and 5 bases at J, with 19 bases between. CDR1 SNHLY and CDR2 FYNNEI come from the germline V gene. Here the CDR3 DNA reads TGTGCCAGCAGTGAACGGTCGGACCCCTTCTCACACAATGAGCAGTTCTTC. This translates into CASSERSDPFSHNEQFF.

The rearrangement joins TRBV2 to TRBJ2-2; 9 bases are a match to TRBD1. CDR1 is SNHLY and CDR2 is FYNNEI in the germline V gene. Losses at the gene ends were 6 bases for V and 5 bases for J; bases not matched to a gene: 7. CDR3 size: 15 residues. DNA of the CDR3: TGTGCCAGCAGATACACAGGGGGCGGGACCGGGGAGCTGTTTTTT. This codes for CASRYTGGGTGELFF.

The chain combines TRBV18 with TRBJ2-2; 8 nucleotides match TRBD2. The germline V gene encodes CDR1 KGHSH and CDR2 LQKENI. The ends lost 4 bases at V and 6 bases at J; junction bases unmatched: 16. The CDR3 runs 18 residues. The CDR3 region is CASSRPRYGLASSGELFF. The CDR3, as DNA: TGTGCCAGCTCACGGCCCCGGTACGGACTAGCTTCGTCCGGGGAGCTGTTTTTT.

The chain recombines TRBV11-2 with TRBJ1-2, with TRBD1 identical over 9 bases. V lost 4 bases and J lost 8; bases outside the gene matches: 14. Germline CDR1 reads SGHAT; CDR2 reads FQNNGV. The CDR3 is 16 amino acids. CDR3 nucleotide sequence: TGTGCCAGCAGCTCCCAGATGACAGGGGGAATACGAGGCTACACCTTC. Translation: CASSSQMTGGIRGYTF. Together with reference TRBV11-2 and TRBJ1-2, the CDR3 gives the full variable domain: EAGVAQSPRYKIIEKRQSVAFWCNPISGHATLYWYQQILGQGPKLLIQFQNNGVVDDSQLPKDRFSAERLKGVDSTLKIQPAKLEDSAVYLCASSSQMTGGIRGYTFGSGTRLTVV.

Remarks on this clone: Different DNA sequences within this sample yield the same CDR3. The J gene is TRBJ1-5, the V gene TRBV28, with 7 bases matching TRBD1. The CDR3 is 14 amino acids. Germline CDR1 is MDHEN and CDR2 is SYDVKM. V was clipped by 6 bases and J by 3 bases; unmatched bases: 5. As DNA, the CDR3 is TGTGCCAGCAGCCTAGGACAGGTCAATCAGCCCCAGCATTTT. Translation gives CASSLGQVNQPQHF.

The chain joins TRBV29-1 to TRBJ2-3; no clear D gene. There are 11 residues in the CDR3. Germline V gene sequence: CDR1 SQVTM, CDR2 ANQGSEA. V was cut by 4 bases and J by 6 bases, with 8 bases left in between. Here the CDR3 reads CSVGPGDTQYF. The CDR3 DNA sequence: TGCAGCGTTGGCCCCGGGGATACGCAGTATTTT.

This clone was seen a single time. The chain joins TRBV28 to TRBJ1-4, with no clear D. Deletions cut 5 bases from V and 6 bases from J, with 10 bases between. CDR1 MDHEN and CDR2 SYDVKM come from the germline V gene. The CDR3 is made up of 13 amino acids. The CDR3 spells CASSPPSDEKLFF. The CDR3 nucleotides are TGTGCCAGCAGTCCCCCCAGCGATGAAAAACTGTTTTTT. The complete variable domain, with remaining parts taken from reference TRBV28 and TRBJ1-4, reads DVKVTQSSRYLVKRTGEKVFLECVQDMDHENMFWYRQDPGLGLRLIYFSYDVKMKEKGDIPEGYSVSREKKERFSLILESASTNQTSMYLCASSPPSDEKLFFGSGTQLSVL.

This chain links TRBV6-5 with TRBJ2-1; 8 bases align to TRBD2. CDR1 MNHEY and CDR2 SVGAGI come from the germline V gene. V trimming: 8 bases; J trimming: 4 bases; junction bases outside the gene matches: 7. CDR3 length: 14 residues. Here the CDR3 reads CASGETSDYNEQFF. As DNA, the CDR3 is TGTGCCAGCGGGGAGACTAGCGATTACAATGAGCAGTTCTTC.

This rearrangement joins TRBV3-1 (or the pseudogene TRBV3-2) to TRBJ1-5; 7 nucleotides match TRBD1. V was clipped by 4 bases and J by 5 bases; unmatched bases: 5. Germline V gene lookup returns CDR1 LGHDT and CDR2 YNNKEL (reference sequence). This CDR3 has 14 amino acids. The CDR3 sequence is CASSLGQIYQPQHF. The DNA for the CDR3 is TGTGCCAGCAGCCTGGGACAGATCTATCAGCCCCAGCATTTT.

V usage is TRBV27 and J usage is TRBJ1-1; TRBD1 matches at 8 bases. J lost 0 bases, V lost 3 bases, and 3 bases had no gene match. This CDR3 contains 15 residues. CDR1 is MNHEY, CDR2 SMNVEV, per germline (reference sequence). CDR3 DNA sequence: TGTGCCAGCAGTTTCGACAGGGGATTGAACACTGAAGCTTTCTTT. This codes for CASSFDRGLNTEAFF.

The chain links TRBV27 to TRBJ1-2; 7 positions agree with TRBD1. This CDR3 contains 14 residues. Germline V gene sequence: CDR1 MNHEY, CDR2 SMNVEV (reference sequence). The trim removed 3 bases at V and 8 bases at J, leaving 9 bases unmatched. The chain's CDR3 is CASSFRTGAVGYTF. Here the CDR3 DNA reads TGTGCCAGCAGTTTCAGAACAGGGGCAGTGGGCTACACCTTC.

The rearrangement joins TRBV27 to TRBJ1-1, with TRBD1 matching 10 bases. The J segment lost 1 base and the V segment lost 5 bases, leaving 16 bases of the junction unmatched. The CDR3 contains 19 residues. CDR1 is MNHEY, CDR2 SMNVEV, per germline (reference sequence). CDR3 region: CASSPTTPRQGASNTEAFF. CDR3 sequence (DNA): TGTGCCAGCAGTCCGACCACACCCCGACAGGGGGCATCGAACACTGAAGCTTTCTTT.

V usage is TRBV28 and J usage is TRBJ2-3; D remains unclear. Germline CDR1 and CDR2: MDHEN and SYDVKM. The CDR3 sequence is 14 residues long. Trimming removed 7 bases from V and 0 bases from J, with 11 bases in between. The CDR3 protein is CASTPESSTDTQYF. In nucleotides, the CDR3 is TGTGCCAGCACTCCGGAAAGTAGCACAGATACGCAGTATTTT. The full variable domain, in which reference TRBV28 and TRBJ2-3 provide the parts outside the CDR3, is DVKVTQSSRYLVKRTGEKVFLECVQDMDHENMFWYRQDPGLGLRLIYFSYDVKMKEKGDIPEGYSVSREKKERFSLILESASTNQTSMYLCASTPESSTDTQYFGPGTRLTVL.

The genes are TRBV11-2 and TRBJ1-6; 7 bases line up with TRBD1. Per the germline V gene, CDR1 is SGHAT and CDR2 is FQNNGV. The CDR3 is made up of 16 amino acids. V lost 3 bases, J lost 4 bases, and 6 bases stayed unmatched. The CDR3 nucleotides are TGTGCCAGCAGCTTTAGGCGGGACAGATATAATTCACCCCTCCACTTT. It codes for CASSFRRDRYNSPLHF.

The chain couples TRBV28 to TRBJ1-5; D may be TRBD1 (6 bases). Trimming cost V 10 bases and J 7 bases, with 17 bases left between them. Looked up from germline, CDR1 is MDHEN and CDR2 is SYDVKM. This CDR3 spans 13 amino acids. CDR3 sequence reads: CAILGGLQQPQHF. The CDR3 DNA sequence: TGTGCCATCCTTGGGGGCCTTCAACAGCCCCAGCATTTT.

J is TRBJ2-3 and V is TRBV5-1; 7 nucleotides line up with TRBD1. The CDR3 length is 16 residues. The germline CDR1 and CDR2 sequences are SGHRS and YFSETQ. Unmatched junction bases numbered 10, after V lost 6 bases and J lost 0 bases. DNA for the CDR3: TGCGCCAGCACCAACAATGGACAGGCCAGCACAGATACGCAGTATTTT. Its translation is CASTNNGQASTDTQYF.

The CDR3: CASSLEAGSYEQYF. For the CDR3, the DNA is TGTGCCAGCAGCTTAGAGGCAGGCTCCTACGAGCAGTACTTC. This chain joins TRBV7-2 and TRBJ2-7, with D hard to call. The CDR3 sequence is 14 residues long. Germline CDR1 and CDR2: SGHTA and FQGNSA. V lost 1 base and J lost 0, with 7 bases in between.

This chain uses TRBV9 with TRBJ1-1; D gene unclear. Trimming removed 10 bases at V and 10 bases at J, with 11 bases between. Germline V gives CDR1 SGDLS, CDR2 YYNGEE. The CDR3 extends over 9 amino acids. DNA of the CDR3: TGTGCCTTTACCCACGGAGCTTTCTTT. It specifies CAFTHGAFF.

The J gene is TRBJ2-5, the V gene TRBV5-1; D not certain. Germline V gives CDR1 SGHRS, CDR2 YFSETQ. V lost 5 bases to trimming and J lost 3 bases, with 20 bases between them. The CDR3 has 16 amino acids. The CDR3 DNA is TGCGCCAGCAGGGAGAACGTGGCCGCTCGGGAAGAGACCCAGTACTTC. As protein: CASRENVAAREETQYF.

The chain combines TRBV7-9 with TRBJ1-2, with 7 bases identical to TRBD1. The CDR3 is 14 amino acids. V was pared by 5 bases and J by 2 bases, with 5 bases of the junction left unmatched. CDR1 and CDR2 (germline): SEHNR, FQNEAQ (reference sequence). The CDR3 loop reads CASSPETGNYGYTF. CDR3 in DNA: TGTGCCAGCAGCCCCGAGACAGGGAACTATGGCTACACCTTC.